A selection of T cell receptor beta chains follows, all from one sample in a study of early T cells in non-severe SARS-CoV-2 infection. One entry per CDR3 protein, called by TCRdb with MiXCR from the 5' RACE reads. The sample has some 30,000 distinct CDR3 sequences; around 6% are singletons. The material sequenced was whole blood. All receptors come from an adult who was a healthcare worker with PCR-confirmed SARS-CoV-2 infection or an uninfected control (not recorded which). Each CDR3 is given with its conserved first and last residue. D genes are given only for firm matches. Where a row states a size, it is once, few, many or the class of an expanded clone; other rows omit it.

d_gene	v_gene	j_gene	abundance	CDR3nt	CDR3aa
NA	TRBV5-6	TRBJ2-1	few	TGTGCCAGCAGCTCAGGCATTTTTGGAGGGGTTCGTGGCGACTACAATGAGCAGTTCTTC	CASSSGIFGGVRGDYNEQFF
TRBD2	TRBV28	TRBJ2-6	few	TGTGCCAGCAGTAAGCGGGAGGGCCTAGGTGGGGCCAACGTCCTGACTTTC	CASSKREGLGGANVLTF
TRBD1	TRBV6-4	TRBJ2-2	NA	TGTGCCAGCAGTGACGAGACAGGGGAGGCCGGGGAGCTGTTTTTT	CASSDETGEAGELFF
NA	TRBV12-3/TRBV12-4	TRBJ1-5	medium-sized	TGTGCCAGCAGTCTCAGCGGGGGGTCTCAGCCCCAGCATTTT	CASSLSGGSQPQHF
NA	TRBV7-3	TRBJ1-1	many	TGTGCCAGCAGCTCCCCGGGGGGCGAGGCTGAAGCTTTCTTT	CASSSPGGEAEAFF
NA	TRBV18	TRBJ1-2	many	TGTGCCAGCTCACCATCAGGCGCAGGGCAAGGCTACACCTTC	CASSPSGAGQGYTF
NA	TRBV19	TRBJ2-3	few	TGTGCCAGTGGAAGGACTTCTAGTCACACAGATACGCAGTATTTT	CASGRTSSHTDTQYF
NA	TRBV7-6	TRBJ2-1	NA	TGTGCCAGCAGAGTAGCGGGGACAGGACTCAATGAGCAGTTCTTC	CASRVAGTGLNEQFF
NA	TRBV4-2	TRBJ1-3	many	TGTGCCAGCAGCCTAGCTGAGCAGAGTGGAAACACCATATATTTT	CASSLAEQSGNTIYF
NA	TRBV21-1	TRBJ2-2	many	TGTGCCAGCAGCAAAGGGCGGAGGAACACCGGGGAGCTGTTTTTT	CASSKGRRNTGELFF
TRBD2	TRBV27	TRBJ2-1	NA	TGTGCCAGCATCTTAAGGCTCATAGCGGGAGGGCCCCATGAGCAGTTCTTC	CASILRLIAGGPHEQFF
NA	TRBV5-1	TRBJ2-2	many	TGCGCCAGCACCCGGGAGCATACCGGGGAGCTGTTTTTT	CASTREHTGELFF
NA	TRBV28	TRBJ1-2	many	TGTGCCAGCAGTTTATTCCAGTATGGCTACACCTTC	CASSLFQYGYTF
TRBD1	TRBV27	TRBJ2-3	many	TGTGCCAGCAGTCACCTGGGACAGTCCTACACAGATACGCAGTATTTT	CASSHLGQSYTDTQYF
TRBD2	TRBV20-1	TRBJ2-7	NA	TGCAGTGCTAGAGTCCCTAGCGGGAGGGTCTACGAGCAGTACTTC	CSARVPSGRVYEQYF
NA	TRBV19	TRBJ2-2	many	TGTGCCAGTAGTATACTGGGAGCAGCGAACACCGGGGAGCTGTTTTTT	CASSILGAANTGELFF
NA	TRBV11-2	TRBJ2-7	NA	TGTGCCAGCAGCTGGCCCGGGACGGCTAGATCCTACGAGCAGTACTTC	CASSWPGTARSYEQYF
NA	TRBV28	TRBJ2-3	few	TGTGCCAGCAGTATCGGACAATCGCAGTATTTT	CASSIGQSQYF
TRBD1	TRBV20-1	TRBJ2-7	many	TGCAGTGCTACGGACAGGGGATACGAGCAGTACTTC	CSATDRGYEQYF
NA	TRBV7-3	TRBJ2-1	few	TGTGCCAGCAGCTCCGAGTTAGGTGAGCAGTTCTTC	CASSSELGEQFF
NA	TRBV7-2	TRBJ2-3	NA	TGTGCCAGCAGCTTAGTTGCGAAGAACACAGATACGCAGTATTTT	CASSLVAKNTDTQYF
TRBD1	TRBV5-1	TRBJ1-2	NA	TGCGCCAGCAGCTTGGAGGGACAGGGGCAACTCTATGGCTACACCTTC	CASSLEGQGQLYGYTF
TRBD2	TRBV2	TRBJ2-1	many	TGTGCCAGCAGTGAGGGGGTTAGCGGGATATATGAGCAGTTCTTC	CASSEGVSGIYEQFF
NA	TRBV27	TRBJ2-1	NA	TGTGCCAGCAGCGTCCGGCCTGCGGGACTCGGGGCCAATGAGCAGTTCTTC	CASSVRPAGLGANEQFF
NA	TRBV7-6	TRBJ2-5	few	TGTGCCAGCAGCCCAATACCGGGACCCCTGACGGAGACCCAGTACTTC	CASSPIPGPLTETQYF
TRBD2	TRBV4-2	TRBJ2-1	many	TGTGCCAGCAGGACTAGCGGGACCTACAATGAGCAGTTCTTC	CASRTSGTYNEQFF
NA	TRBV20-1	TRBJ2-3	NA	TGCAGTGCTCAGAAGGGGGGAGGCACAGATACGCAGTATTTT	CSAQKGGGTDTQYF
NA	TRBV6-6	TRBJ1-5	few	TGTGCCAGCAGTTACTCCGGGGGCAATCAGCCCCAGCATTTT	CASSYSGGNQPQHF
NA	TRBV6-2/TRBV6-3	TRBJ1-2	few	TGTGCCAGCACTCACGGTGACAGATACCCTAACTATGGCTACACCTTC	CASTHGDRYPNYGYTF
NA	TRBV6-1	TRBJ1-2	many	TGTGCCAGCACTACGAGGGCGGGAGGCTACACCTTC	CASTTRAGGYTF
NA	TRBV9	TRBJ2-5	few	TGTGCCAGCAGCGTCGGAGCGTCCTCCCGGGGGCAAGAGACCCAGTACTTC	CASSVGASSRGQETQYF
TRBD2	TRBV2	TRBJ2-3	NA	TGTGCCAGCAGTGTGGGGGGGGTGATACCTACGCAGTATTTT	CASSVGGVIPTQYF
TRBD2	TRBV12-3/TRBV12-4	TRBJ2-1	medium-sized	TGTGCCAGCAGTTTGGGGCGCGGTCATGGGACTAGCGGGAGTAGTGAGCAGTTCTTC	CASSLGRGHGTSGSSEQFF
NA	TRBV3-1	TRBJ1-1	NA	TGTGCCAGCAGCCCCCCGGGACAAAACACTGAAGCTTTCTTT	CASSPPGQNTEAFF
TRBD1	TRBV5-1	TRBJ1-1	NA	TGCGCCAGCAGCTTGGCTGGGACAGGCAGGACTGAAGCTTTCTTT	CASSLAGTGRTEAFF
NA	TRBV7-9	TRBJ2-5	few	TGTGCCAGCAGCTTCGAGGACAGTAAAGAGACCCAGTACTTC	CASSFEDSKETQYF
NA	TRBV28	TRBJ2-3	many	TGTGCCAGCAGTTACGTCCCCACAGATACGCAGTATTTT	CASSYVPTDTQYF
NA	TRBV24-1	TRBJ1-4	many	TGTGCCACCAGTGAGGGGAGAGGGCATGAAAAACTGTTTTTT	CATSEGRGHEKLFF
TRBD1	TRBV20-1	TRBJ1-4	NA	TGCAGTGCTAGAGATCGACAGGGCGTAAGGGAAAAACTGTTTTTT	CSARDRQGVREKLFF
NA	TRBV7-9	TRBJ1-6	NA	TGTGCCAGCAGCCAACGAAATTCACCCCTCCACTTT	CASSQRNSPLHF
NA	TRBV20-1	TRBJ2-7	many	TGCAGTGCTAAAGGACTCACCGACTACGAGCAGTACTTC	CSAKGLTDYEQYF